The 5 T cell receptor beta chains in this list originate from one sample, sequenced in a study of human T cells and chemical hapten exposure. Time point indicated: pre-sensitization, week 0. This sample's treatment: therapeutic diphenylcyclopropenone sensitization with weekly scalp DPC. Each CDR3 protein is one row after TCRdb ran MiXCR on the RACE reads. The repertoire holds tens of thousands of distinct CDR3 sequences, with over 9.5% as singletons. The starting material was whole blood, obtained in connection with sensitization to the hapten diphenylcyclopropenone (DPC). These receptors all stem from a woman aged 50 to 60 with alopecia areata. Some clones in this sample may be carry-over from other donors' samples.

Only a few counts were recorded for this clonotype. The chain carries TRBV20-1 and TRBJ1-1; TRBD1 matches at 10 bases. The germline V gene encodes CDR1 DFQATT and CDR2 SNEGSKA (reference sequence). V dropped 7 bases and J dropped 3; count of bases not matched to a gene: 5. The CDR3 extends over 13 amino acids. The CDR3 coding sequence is TGCAGTGTCTCGACAGGGGGCTACACTGAAGCTTTCTTT. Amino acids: CSVSTGGYTEAFF.

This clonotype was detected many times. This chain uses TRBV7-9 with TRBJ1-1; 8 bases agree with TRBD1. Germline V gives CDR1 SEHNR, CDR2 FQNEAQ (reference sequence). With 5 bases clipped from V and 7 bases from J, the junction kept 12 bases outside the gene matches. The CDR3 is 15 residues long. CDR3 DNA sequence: TGTGCCAGCAGCCGCCATACGACAGGGGCGCTTGAAGCTTTCTTT. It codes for CASSRHTTGALEAFF.

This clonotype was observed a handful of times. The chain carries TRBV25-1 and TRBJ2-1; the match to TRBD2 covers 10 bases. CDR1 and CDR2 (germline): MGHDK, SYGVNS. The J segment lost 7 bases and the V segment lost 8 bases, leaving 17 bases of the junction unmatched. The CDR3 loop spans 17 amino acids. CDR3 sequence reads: CASAIAGGRGMGNEQFF. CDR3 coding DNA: TGTGCCAGCGCTATAGCGGGAGGCAGGGGGATGGGAAATGAGCAGTTCTTC.

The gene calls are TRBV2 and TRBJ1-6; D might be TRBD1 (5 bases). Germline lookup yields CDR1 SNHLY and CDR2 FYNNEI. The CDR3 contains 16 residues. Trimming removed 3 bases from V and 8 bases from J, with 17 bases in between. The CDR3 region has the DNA TGTGCCAGCAGTGATTCTAGAGGGGCGCTTTATTCACCCCTCCACTTT. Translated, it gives CASSDSRGALYSPLHF.

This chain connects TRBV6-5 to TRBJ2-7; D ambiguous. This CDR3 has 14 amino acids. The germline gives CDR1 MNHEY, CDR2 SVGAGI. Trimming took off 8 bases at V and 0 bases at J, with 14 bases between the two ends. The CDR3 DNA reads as TGTGCCAGCCGTCCCCGGCGGTTCTCCTACGAGCAGTACTTC. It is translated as CASRPRRFSYEQYF.